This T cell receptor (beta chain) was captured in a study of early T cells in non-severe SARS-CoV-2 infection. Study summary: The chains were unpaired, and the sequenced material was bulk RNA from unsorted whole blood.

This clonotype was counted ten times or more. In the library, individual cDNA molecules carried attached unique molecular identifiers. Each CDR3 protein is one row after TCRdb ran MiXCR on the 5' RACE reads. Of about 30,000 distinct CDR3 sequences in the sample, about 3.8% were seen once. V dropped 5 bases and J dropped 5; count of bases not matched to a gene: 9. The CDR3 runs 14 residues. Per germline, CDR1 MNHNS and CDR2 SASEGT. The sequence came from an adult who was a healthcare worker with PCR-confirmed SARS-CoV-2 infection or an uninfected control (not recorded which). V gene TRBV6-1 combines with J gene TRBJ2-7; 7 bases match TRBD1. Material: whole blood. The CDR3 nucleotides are TGTGCCAGCAGTCCCCGGACAGGAGTGCACGAGCAGTACTTC. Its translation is CASSPRTGVHEQYF.